The clone carrying this T cell receptor beta chain was counted at least ten times. TCRdb independently ran MiXCR on the RT-PCR reads; one entry per CDR3 protein. The data hold 650,000 to 800,000 distinct CDR3 sequences, with 13% to 15% observed a single time. The CDR3 length is 15 residues. Deletions cut 1 base from V and 6 bases from J, with 16 bases between. Germline-derived CDR1 and CDR2 are DFQATT and SNEGSKA (reference sequence). Sequencing used memory CD4+ T cells from blood. This clonotype was obtained from a female donor in good health, serving as a healthy control. The chain combines TRBV20-1 with TRBJ1-5, with D hard to call. The chain's CDR3 is CSARANRGLAQPQHF. CDR3 nucleotide sequence: TGCAGTGCTAGAGCGAATCGGGGTTTAGCTCAGCCCCAGCATTTT.